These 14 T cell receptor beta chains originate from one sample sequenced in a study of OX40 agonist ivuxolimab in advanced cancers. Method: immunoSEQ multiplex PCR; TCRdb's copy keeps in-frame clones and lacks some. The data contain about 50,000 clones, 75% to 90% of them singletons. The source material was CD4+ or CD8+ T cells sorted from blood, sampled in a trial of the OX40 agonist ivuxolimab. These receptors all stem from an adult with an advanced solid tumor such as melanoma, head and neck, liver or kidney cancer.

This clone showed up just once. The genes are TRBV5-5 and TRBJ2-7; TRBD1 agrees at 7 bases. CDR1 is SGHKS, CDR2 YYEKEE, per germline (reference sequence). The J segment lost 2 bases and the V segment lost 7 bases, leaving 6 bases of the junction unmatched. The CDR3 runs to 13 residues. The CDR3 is CASLGDSPYEQYF. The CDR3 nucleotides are TGTGCCAGCCTCGGGGACAGTCCCTACGAGCAGTACTTC.

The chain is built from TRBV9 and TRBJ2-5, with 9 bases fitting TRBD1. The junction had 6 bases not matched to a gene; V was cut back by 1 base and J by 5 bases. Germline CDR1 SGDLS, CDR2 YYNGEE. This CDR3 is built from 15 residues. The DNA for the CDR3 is TGTGCCAGCAGCGTACTACAGGGGGCCAGGGAGACCCAGTACTTC. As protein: CASSVLQGARETQYF.

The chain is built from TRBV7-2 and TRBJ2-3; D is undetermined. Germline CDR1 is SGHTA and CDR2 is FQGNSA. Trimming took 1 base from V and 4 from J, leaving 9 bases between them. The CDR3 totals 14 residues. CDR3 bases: TGTGCCAGCAGCTTAGAATCGGCGGCAGATACGCAGTATTTT. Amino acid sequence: CASSLESAADTQYF.

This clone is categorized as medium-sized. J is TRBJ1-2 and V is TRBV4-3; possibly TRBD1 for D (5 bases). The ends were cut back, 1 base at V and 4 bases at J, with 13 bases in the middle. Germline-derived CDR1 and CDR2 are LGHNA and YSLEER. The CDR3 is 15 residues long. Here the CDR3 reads CASSQGWGDLYGYTF. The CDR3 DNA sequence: TGCGCCAGCAGCCAAGGTTGGGGGGACCTCTATGGCTACACCTTC.

The CDR3 loop is CASSVSLGTANTEAFF. The CDR3 DNA sequence: TGTGCCAGCAGTGTCTCGTTGGGGACAGCGAACACTGAAGCTTTCTTT. The chain combines TRBV28 with TRBJ1-1; 7 bases map to TRBD1. The CDR3 loop spans 16 amino acids. V lost 5 bases, J lost 1 base, and 10 bases stayed unmatched. CDR1 is MDHEN, CDR2 SYDVKM, per germline.

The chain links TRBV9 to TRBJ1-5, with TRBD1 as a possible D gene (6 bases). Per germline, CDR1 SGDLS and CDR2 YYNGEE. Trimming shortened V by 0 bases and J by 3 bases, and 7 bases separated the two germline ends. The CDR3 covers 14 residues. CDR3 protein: CASSVGGANQPQHF. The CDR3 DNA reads TGTGCCAGCAGCGTAGGGGGGGCCAATCAGCCCCAGCATTTT.

As DNA, the CDR3 is TGTGCCAGCAGCCCCACGTGGCCCTACGAGCAGTACTTC. Its translation is CASSPTWPYEQYF. This chain joins TRBV7-8 and TRBJ2-7; D remains unclear. The CDR3 consists of 13 residues. V lost 5 bases and J 2 bases, leaving 10 bases between the germline ends. Germline assignment: CDR1 SGHVS and CDR2 FQNEAQ.

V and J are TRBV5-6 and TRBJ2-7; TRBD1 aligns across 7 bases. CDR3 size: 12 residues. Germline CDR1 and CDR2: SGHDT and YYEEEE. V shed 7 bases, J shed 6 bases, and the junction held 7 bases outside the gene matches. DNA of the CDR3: TGTGCCAGCGGCCGGACAGGTCTCGAGCAGTACTTC. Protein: CASGRTGLEQYF.

CDR3 bases: TGCGCCAGCAGCCAAGTTCACAGGAACCCCTATTCACCCCTCCACTTT. Translated: CASSQVHRNPYSPLHF. This chain links TRBV4-3 with TRBJ1-6; the D gene is possibly TRBD1 (5 bases). The germline V gene encodes CDR1 LGHNA and CDR2 YSLEER. This CDR3 region has 16 residues. V shed 1 base and J shed 8 bases, with 15 bases lying between them.

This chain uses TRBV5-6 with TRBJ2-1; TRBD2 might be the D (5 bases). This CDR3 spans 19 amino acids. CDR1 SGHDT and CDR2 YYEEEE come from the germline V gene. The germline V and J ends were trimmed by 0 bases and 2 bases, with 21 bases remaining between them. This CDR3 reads CASSLGSVLLSVPYNEQFF. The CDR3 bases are TGTGCCAGCAGCTTGGGTAGCGTCCTCCTCAGCGTCCCCTACAATGAGCAGTTCTTC.

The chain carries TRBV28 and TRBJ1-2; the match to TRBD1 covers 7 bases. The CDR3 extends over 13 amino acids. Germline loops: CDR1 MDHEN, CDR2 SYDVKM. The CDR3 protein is CATDREVNYGYTF. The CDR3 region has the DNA TGTGCTACTGACAGGGAAGTTAACTATGGCTACACCTTC.

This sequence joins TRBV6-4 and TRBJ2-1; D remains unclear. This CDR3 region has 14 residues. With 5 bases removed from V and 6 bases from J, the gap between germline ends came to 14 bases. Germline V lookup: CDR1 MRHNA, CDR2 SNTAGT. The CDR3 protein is CASSPYPQGNEQFF. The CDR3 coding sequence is TGTGCCAGCAGTCCCTACCCTCAAGGCAATGAGCAGTTCTTC.

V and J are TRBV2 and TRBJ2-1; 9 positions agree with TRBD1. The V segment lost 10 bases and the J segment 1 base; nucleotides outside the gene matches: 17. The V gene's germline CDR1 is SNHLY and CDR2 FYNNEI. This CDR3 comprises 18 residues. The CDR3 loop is CAILSRDREGASYNEQFF. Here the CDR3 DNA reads TGTGCCATCTTATCCCGGGACAGGGAAGGGGCATCCTACAATGAGCAGTTCTTC.

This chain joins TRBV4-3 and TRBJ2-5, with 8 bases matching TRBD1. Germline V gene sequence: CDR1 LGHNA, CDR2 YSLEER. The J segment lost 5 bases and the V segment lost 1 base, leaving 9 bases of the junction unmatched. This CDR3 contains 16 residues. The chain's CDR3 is CASSQGGTGLGETQYF. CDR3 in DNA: TGCGCCAGCAGCCAAGGGGGGACAGGCCTTGGGGAGACCCAGTACTTC.